These 28 T cell receptor beta chains originate from one sample sequenced in a study of CD8 T cells in Susac syndrome. RNA totalling roughly 0.5 to 1 ug underwent reverse transcription with random hexamers. Each CDR3 protein is one row after TCRdb ran MiXCR on the immunoSEQ multiplex PCR reads. The data hold more than 110,000 distinct CDR3 sequences, with around 93% observed a single time. Sequencing was done on a sample of CD4+ T cells from PBMCs. These receptors were collected from a human donor with Susac syndrome.

The CDR3 protein is CSVLTLRSTDTQYF. The CDR3 nucleotides are TGCAGCGTTTTGACCCTCCGGAGCACAGATACGCAGTATTTT. This sequence joins TRBV29-1 and TRBJ2-3, with no clear D. Germline CDR1 is SQVTM and CDR2 is ANQGSEA. Trimming shortened V by 5 bases and J by 0 bases, and 12 bases separated the two germline ends. This CDR3 is 14 amino acids long.

The chain couples TRBV7-2 to TRBJ2-3; D is possibly TRBD2 (6 bases). V shed 1 base and J shed 5 bases, with 10 bases lying between them. The CDR3 is 14 amino acids. Per the germline V gene, CDR1 is SGHTA and CDR2 is FQGNSA. This CDR3 is CASSLGVGGDTQYF. In DNA form, the CDR3 reads TGTGCCAGCAGCTTAGGGGTGGGGGGAGATACGCAGTATTTT.

V and J are TRBV15 and TRBJ1-1; weak D call: TRBD1 (6 bases). Trimming shortened V by 0 bases and J by 7 bases, and 15 bases separated the two germline ends. Germline V gene sequence: CDR1 LNHNV, CDR2 YYDKDF (reference sequence). CDR3 length equals 15 residues. The CDR3, as DNA: TGTGCCACCAGCAGAGATCCAGGGGCGCGGGGTGAAGCTTTCTTT. Residues: CATSRDPGARGEAFF.

The chain couples TRBV29-1 to TRBJ2-1; D possibly matches TRBD1 or TRBD2 (5 bases each). The CDR3 has 13 amino acids. CDR1 is SQVTM and CDR2 is ANQGSEA in the germline V gene. V was cut by 7 bases and J by 6 bases, with 16 bases left in between. The CDR3 reads CSGEGFGSNEQFF. The CDR3 DNA reads as TGCAGCGGAGAGGGGTTTGGGAGCAATGAGCAGTTCTTC.

The DNA of the CDR3 is TGCGCCAGCAGCCAAGATTCGTTGACAGCAAACACCATATATTTT. It codes for CASSQDSLTANTIYF. V is TRBV4-3 and J is TRBJ1-3; TRBD1 might be the D (5 bases). This CDR3 spans 15 amino acids. Germline V CDR1 and CDR2: LGHNA, YSLEER. With 0 bases removed from V and 6 bases from J, the gap between germline ends came to 12 bases.

This chain connects TRBV5-1 to TRBJ2-1, with D possibly matching TRBD1 (7 bases). V dropped 0 bases and J dropped 9 bases, with 19 bases sitting between them. CDR1 and CDR2 (germline): SGHRS, YFSETQ. There are 16 residues in the CDR3. The CDR3 reads CASSLEGQRKAGEQFF. CDR3 nucleotide sequence: TGCGCCAGCAGCTTGGAGGGACAGCGAAAAGCGGGTGAGCAGTTCTTC.

This clonotype was seen a single time. In DNA, the CDR3 is TGTGCCAGCAGCCTAAACAGTATGGGCACAGATACGCAGTATTTT. Its translation is CASSLNSMGTDTQYF. The gene calls are TRBV7-2 and TRBJ2-3; D is unclear. CDR1 and CDR2 from the germline V gene are SGHTA and FQGNSA. The CDR3 is 15 amino acids. Trimming pared 5 bases from V and 1 base from J, leaving 13 bases between.

The rearrangement uses TRBV4-1 and TRBJ2-7, with 16 positions matching TRBD2. CDR3 length: 18 amino acids. The J segment lost 4 bases and the V segment lost 4 bases, leaving 10 bases of the junction unmatched. Germline V gene data show CDR1 as MGHRA and CDR2 as YSYEKL. The CDR3 sequence is CASSPGLAGGPMRYEQYF. The CDR3 DNA follows: TGCGCCAGCAGCCCGGGACTAGCGGGGGGGCCAATGCGGTACGAGCAGTACTTC.

The chain employs TRBV20-1 and TRBJ2-7; possibly TRBD2 for D (6 bases). V was clipped by 3 bases and J by 5 bases, with 8 bases between them. Germline CDR1 reads DFQATT; CDR2 reads SNEGSKA (reference sequence). The CDR3 has 11 amino acids. CDR3: CSASRRDEQYF. For the CDR3, the DNA is TGCAGTGCTAGTCGGAGGGACGAGCAGTACTTC.

The chain joins TRBV12-3 or TRBV12-4 to TRBJ1-2; tentative D call: TRBD1 (6 bases). This CDR3 spans 14 amino acids. The V end lost 4 bases, the J end lost 4 bases, and 13 bases lay between the germline ends. CDR3 sequence reads: CASSSRDKGYGYTF. The CDR3 DNA reads TGTGCCAGCAGTTCCCGGGACAAGGGCTATGGCTACACCTTC.

The V and J genes are TRBV7-9 and TRBJ2-1, with D perhaps being TRBD1 or TRBD2 (5 bases each). The CDR3 has 11 residues. V was cut by 2 bases and J by 12 bases, with 8 bases left in between. CDR1 and CDR2 from the germline V gene are SEHNR and FQNEAQ (reference sequence). The CDR3 protein is CASSLRGRQFF. In nucleotides, the CDR3 is TGTGCCAGCAGCTTAAGGGGACGGCAGTTCTTC. Drawing the rest from reference TRBV7-9 and TRBJ2-1, the complete variable domain is DTGVSQNPRHKITKRGQNVTFRCDPISEHNRLYWYRQTLGQGPEFLTYFQNEAQLEKSRLLSDRFSAERPKGSFSTLEIQRTEQGDSAMYLCASSLRGRQFFGPGTRLTVL.

This clonotype was found a few times. The CDR3 coding sequence is TGTGCCAGCAGTTTTAGGGCCTATGGCTACACCTTC. It yields the protein CASSFRAYGYTF. The chain employs TRBV28 and TRBJ1-2; D remains ambiguous. The V end was cut by 3 bases, the J end by 4 bases, with 6 bases between. Germline lookup yields CDR1 MDHEN and CDR2 SYDVKM. The length of the CDR3 is 12 residues.

The genes are TRBV20-1 and TRBJ2-1; 8 bases fit TRBD2. The CDR3 totals 13 residues. Trimming cost V 0 bases and J 12 bases; bases outside gene matches: 7. Germline-derived CDR1 and CDR2 are DFQATT and SNEGSKA (reference sequence). The DNA for the CDR3 is TGCAGTGCTAGAGATTCCCCGGGACTAGGGCAGTTCTTC. Protein sequence: CSARDSPGLGQFF.

The rearrangement joins TRBV28 to TRBJ2-7; the D gene is possibly TRBD1 (6 bases). Germline V gene sequence: CDR1 MDHEN, CDR2 SYDVKM. The ends were cut back, 6 bases at V and 6 bases at J, with 24 bases in the middle. This CDR3 has 16 amino acids. DNA for the CDR3: TGTGCCAGCAGCCCTTTACGTTGGCAGGGGAGCTCCGAGCAGTACTTC. It yields the protein CASSPLRWQGSSEQYF. Complete variable domain (other parts from reference TRBV28 and TRBJ2-7): DVKVTQSSRYLVKRTGEKVFLECVQDMDHENMFWYRQDPGLGLRLIYFSYDVKMKEKGDIPEGYSVSREKKERFSLILESASTNQTSMYLCASSPLRWQGSSEQYFGPGTRLTVT.

This chain joins TRBV30 and TRBJ1-5; D may be TRBD1 (5 bases). This CDR3 region has 12 residues. V gave up 5 bases and J gave up 7 bases, with 12 bases separating them. The germline V gene encodes CDR1 GTSNPN and CDR2 SVGIG (reference sequence). The CDR3 loop is CAWGGGPQPQHF. The CDR3 coding sequence is TGTGCCTGGGGGGGAGGGCCACAGCCCCAGCATTTT. Drawing the rest from reference TRBV30 and TRBJ1-5, the complete variable domain is SQTIHQWPATLVQPVGSPLSLECTVEGTSNPNLYWYRQAAGRGLQLLFYSVGIGQISSEVPQNLSASRPQDRQFILSSKKLLLSDSGFYLCAWGGGPQPQHFGDGTRLSIL.

This chain joins TRBV30 and TRBJ2-2; 7 bases agree with TRBD1. CDR1 and CDR2 from the germline V gene are GTSNPN and SVGIG (reference sequence). V dropped 0 bases and J dropped 0; count of bases not matched to a gene: 10. This CDR3 comprises 18 residues. DNA for the CDR3: TGTGCCTGGAGTGTCGAAGGGACAGCCCATTCGAACACCGGGGAGCTGTTTTTT. Translating it yields CAWSVEGTAHSNTGELFF. Full variable domain (missing parts from reference TRBV30 and TRBJ2-2): SQTIHQWPATLVQPVGSPLSLECTVEGTSNPNLYWYRQAAGRGLQLLFYSVGIGQISSEVPQNLSASRPQDRQFILSSKKLLLSDSGFYLCAWSVEGTAHSNTGELFFGEGSRLTVL.

The chain uses TRBV3-1 and TRBJ1-2; D is possibly TRBD1 (6 bases). Germline V gene lookup returns CDR1 LGHDT and CDR2 YNNKEL (reference sequence). The CDR3 loop spans 13 amino acids. Deletions cut 2 bases from V and 7 bases from J, with 11 bases between. The CDR3 nucleotides read TGTGCCAGCAGCCAACTGTACAGGGCTGGCTACACCTTC. Encoded protein: CASSQLYRAGYTF.

The V and J genes are TRBV4-1 and TRBJ1-1; a weak D match, TRBD1 (6 bases). The CDR3 is made up of 13 amino acids. Per germline, CDR1 MGHRA and CDR2 YSYEKL. Trimming shortened V by 6 bases and J by 2 bases, and 10 bases separated the two germline ends. The CDR3: CASRPQGNTEAFF. DNA for the CDR3: TGCGCCAGCAGACCACAGGGAAACACTGAAGCTTTCTTT.

This clonotype has only one observation. The chain recombines TRBV7-3 with TRBJ2-1, with no clear D. The CDR3 has 13 amino acids. V was cut by 3 bases and J by 5 bases, with 8 bases left in between. Germline values: CDR1 SGHTA, CDR2 FQGTGA. CDR3: CASSFGRDNEQFF. The CDR3 nucleotides are TGTGCCAGCAGCTTTGGCAGAGACAATGAGCAGTTCTTC.

J is TRBJ2-6 and V is TRBV30; unclear D gene. The CDR3 runs to 14 residues. The germline V gene encodes CDR1 GTSNPN and CDR2 SVGIG (reference sequence). Between the trimmed V and J ends, which lost 1 base and 3 bases, there was a span of 7 bases. For the CDR3, the DNA is TGTGCCTGGAGTGCTCTCGGTGGGGCCAACGTCCTGACTTTC. Translating it yields CAWSALGGANVLTF.

J is TRBJ2-1 and V is TRBV4-2; D may be TRBD2 (5 bases). Germline values: CDR1 LGHNA, CDR2 YNFKEQ. This CDR3 is built from 15 residues. Trimming cost V 0 bases and J 2 bases, with 8 bases left between them. DNA for the CDR3: TGTGCCAGCAGCCAAGATGGGGAGACCTACAATGAGCAGTTCTTC. Protein product: CASSQDGETYNEQFF.

The chain combines TRBV30 with TRBJ2-3; D is unclear. Trimming removed 1 base from V and 2 bases from J, with 16 bases in between. Germline assignment: CDR1 GTSNPN and CDR2 SVGIG (reference sequence). The CDR3 loop spans 16 amino acids. The CDR3 region is CAWSASSIPNTDTQYF. The DNA of the CDR3 is TGTGCCTGGAGTGCCTCCTCGATTCCGAACACAGATACGCAGTATTTT.

The chain uses TRBV19 and TRBJ1-2; D is unresolved. The CDR3 covers 14 residues. In germline, CDR1 is LNHDA, CDR2 SQIVND (reference sequence). V dropped 10 bases and J dropped 2 bases, with 17 bases sitting between them. The CDR3 sequence: CATTPGSDNYGYTF. The CDR3 DNA follows: TGTGCCACCACACCCGGCAGCGACAACTATGGCTACACCTTC.

This clonotype appeared a few times. This chain connects TRBV4-2 to TRBJ2-7; D is ambiguous. Germline CDR1 and CDR2: LGHNA and YNFKEQ. The V gene lost 2 bases and the J gene lost 3 bases, with 8 bases spanning the gap. The CDR3 totals 13 residues. The CDR3 loop reads CASSQSGSYEQYF. The CDR3 nucleotides read TGTGCCAGCAGCCAATCGGGCAGCTACGAGCAGTACTTC.

The genes are TRBV12-3 or TRBV12-4 and TRBJ1-4; a possible D gene is TRBD1 (5 bases). V lost 8 bases, J lost 4 bases, and 8 bases lay in between. CDR3 length: 12 residues. CDR3 DNA: TGTGCCAGCGCGACAGATAATGAAAAACTGTTTTTT. It yields the protein CASATDNEKLFF.

V and J are TRBV15 and TRBJ2-3; D unresolved. The V gene lost 5 bases and the J gene lost 4 bases, with 10 bases spanning the gap. Germline V gives CDR1 LNHNV, CDR2 YYDKDF (reference sequence). This CDR3 has 13 amino acids. This CDR3 is CATSPEFADTQYF. The CDR3 DNA reads TGTGCCACCAGCCCTGAGTTTGCAGATACGCAGTATTTT.

The rearrangement links TRBV10-3 to TRBJ2-6, with a weak D call TRBD1 (6 bases). The V end was cut by 6 bases, the J end by 0 bases, with 12 bases between. The CDR3 totals 16 residues. The germline V gene has CDR1 ENHRY and CDR2 SYGVKD. The CDR3 nucleotides are TGTGCCATCAGAAGACAGGATCCCTCTGGGGCCAACGTCCTGACTTTC. This encodes CAIRRQDPSGANVLTF.

This clonotype was recorded once. The chain carries TRBV7-8 and TRBJ2-1; D gene unclear. Germline loops: CDR1 SGHVS, CDR2 FQNEAQ. V shed 5 bases and J shed 5 bases, with 13 bases lying between them. The CDR3 length is 14 residues. CDR3 bases: TGTGCCAGCAGCCGGAGTTTCCTCCACAATGAGCAGTTCTTC. This codes for CASSRSFLHNEQFF.